This T cell receptor (beta chain) was documented in a study of T cells in Graves' hyperthyroidism and ophthalmopathy (dated by TCRdb to the late 2010s). With respect to the entire study: Peripheral blood was collected at initial diagnosis, before any treatment. After blood sampling, hyperthyroidism patients were treated with methimazole at a starting dose of 30 mg daily, and ophthalmopathy patients were treated with high-dose intravenous methylprednisolone. In addition, the study compared T-cell repertoires in thyroid tissue and in blood from several Graves' hyperthyroidism patients. The 90 to 100 discovery patients were randomly split 7:3 into training and test sets. A discovery cohort of roughly 96 patients, roughly 45 with Graves' ophthalmopathy and approximately 60 with stable Graves' hyperthyroidism, was used to find distinguishing TCR V-J signatures. The paper describes TCR Vbeta CDR3 sequencing of 130 to 150 peripheral blood samples, made up of 43 ophthalmopathy patients, 70 to 75 hyperthyroidism patients and about 17 progressor patients. An independent validation cohort of under 20 hyperthyroidism patients and about 15 patients who later progressed to ophthalmopathy tested prospective prediction of ophthalmopathy.

Stable Graves' hyperthyroidism was defined as no progression to ophthalmopathy during 18 months of follow-up. The hyperthyroidism patients were between 18 and 65 years old and newly diagnosed, with a disease duration of less than 2 months. Exclusion was applied to patients with uncontrolled infections, other autoimmune diseases, pregnancy or lactation. Diagnoses were established on the basis of clinical symptoms, serum thyroxine and TRAb, thyroid ultrasound, and orbital computed tomography. PBMCs were isolated from 10 ml of fresh peripheral blood by Ficoll-Paque density gradient centrifugation. Total RNA was extracted using Trizol reagent, and RNA quality was assessed on an Agilent 2100 Bioanalyzer. The TCR beta CDR3 regions were amplified from RNA transcripts. The first round of RT-PCR for the TCR CDR3 was performed with the HTBI primer set and the Qiagen OneStep RT-PCR kit. Libraries were constructed in a second round of multiplex PCR, after which size selection and purification were performed. Sequencing of the libraries was done on an Illumina HiSeq2000 using paired-end 100 bp reads. As for the original processing: SOAPnuke was used to process the raw data, removing reads that contained adapters or uncalled bases, had a mean Phred below 15, or lacked an exact match to the constant primer or identifier. High-quality paired reads were merged with COPE v1.2.5, and unique nucleotide sequences were defined as clonotypes. Clonotypes were aligned to IMGT TRBV, TRBD and TRBJ reference segments using MiTCR v1.1. Only V-J combinations with frequency above 0.0001, covering 99% to 99.2% of repertoires, were analysed. The TCS score was defined as the ratio of F50 (clonal expansion) to E x V (chaos), calculated using BLOSUM62-based TCRdist between CDR3 peptides within each V-J. Welch's t-statistics and random forest reduced just over 500 V-J features to 13, which were used in a naive Bayes classifier (R e1071). TCRdb cleaned the public reads at Q25 with fastp, built clones with MiXCR and kept in-frame beta chains. Entries are consolidated by CDR3 protein sequence, retaining the most common genes and DNA. TCRdb, rather than the study authors, made the V and J calls. Here the sample has 600,000 or so distinct CDR3 sequences; about 16% occur a single time. The ten largest clones capture around 4% of the sample.

Reading the germline V gene (reference sequence) gives CDR1 DFQATT and CDR2 SNEGSKA. V is pruned by 2 bases and J by 11 bases, leaving 6 bases of the junction without a gene match. Spanning cysteine to phenylalanine, the CDR3 consists of 13 amino acids. Only the CDR3 region is kept as DNA, spanning 39 bases read in frame from base 1. What the authors observed across the whole study: A model built on a 13 V-J signature distinguished ophthalmopathy from stable hyperthyroidism, reaching 85% to 90% sensitivity and approximately 81% specificity in cross-validation and 80%/75% in testing. Sample size was not statistically predetermined, and blinding of investigators to group allocation was not performed. In validation, the model predicted progression to ophthalmopathy a median of about 6.8 months before onset, with about 64% sensitivity and 72.22% specificity. Most expanded thyroid clonotypes (frequency above 0.001) were also detected in blood, a finding suggesting that blood repertoires may reflect thyroid immune responses.

Ten or more counts support this clonotype. The antigen it recognizes is unknown. No much larger clone is present one base from it, and per-base qualities are unavailable. This receptor was taken from a woman between 25 and 40 years old with Graves' hyperthyroidism. The material sequenced was blood. The chain is encoded by TRBV20-1 joined to TRBJ1-5, and TRBD1 matches 10 of the central bases. CDR3 sequence: CSARNGQGVTQHF. The sequenced DNA: TGCAGTGCTAGAAATGGACAGGGGGTTACCCAGCATTTT.